This T cell receptor (beta chain) was identified during a study of blood T cell repertoires in COVID-19. Study-level background: Donors in the United States, Italy and Spain gave samples during acute or convalescent COVID-19. PBMCs, B-cell-depleted T cells, or T cells were the source of the cDNA or gDNA that made up the material.

Seattle cases were enrolled at active infection and followed longitudinally. Per the authors' pipeline: Amplification of reference gene primers was used by the study to estimate nucleated cell counts. Profiling relied on immunoSEQ multiplex PCR, and the TCRdb table lists in-frame clones only, not all of them. V, J and clone size derive from that table, while D and trimming were established from the DNA sequence. Of about 410,000 clones in the sample, roughly 90% are singletons; the top ten hold around 1.5%. Germline V gene data show CDR1 as MNHEY and CDR2 as SMNVEV (reference sequence). Unmatched junction bases numbered 13, after V lost 4 bases and J lost 2 bases. CDR3 length: 18 amino acids.

The receptor comes from a middle-aged woman with COVID-19, enrolled during active disease. The sample taken for sequencing was peripheral blood. The genes are TRBV27 and TRBJ1-4; TRBD1 matches 7 bases. The CDR3 region is CASSSENDRVRTNEKLFF. The CDR3 region has the DNA TGTGCCAGCAGTTCAGAAAATGACAGGGTCCGGACTAATGAAAAACTGTTTTTT.